The 31 T cell receptor beta chains given below trace back to one sample, sequenced in a study of T cell responses to AZD1222 COVID-19 vaccine. Assay: immunoSEQ multiplex PCR; the TCRdb copy retains only in-frame clones and omits some. The sample gives 80,000 or so clones, around four fifths of which show up once; 2.9% is in the top ten. Source: peripheral blood, taken on day 0 of AZD1222 vaccination. These receptors were obtained from an adult in good health.

The CDR3 DNA sequence: TGTGCCAGCAGTCCTACGGACTTGCCTAACTATGGCTACACCTTC. Its translation is CASSPTDLPNYGYTF. The rearrangement joins TRBV27 to TRBJ1-2, with unresolved D. CDR1 is MNHEY and CDR2 is SMNVEV in the germline V gene (reference sequence). V was clipped by 5 bases and J by 0 bases, with 13 bases between them. The CDR3 has 15 residues.

CDR3 residues: CASSLSVYEGTLNGYTF. The CDR3, as DNA: TGTGCCAGCAGTTTATCGGTGTATGAGGGCACATTAAACGGCTACACCTTC. The V call is TRBV27, the J call TRBJ1-2; D remains unclear. The V gene's germline CDR1 is MNHEY and CDR2 SMNVEV (reference sequence). This CDR3 is built from 17 residues. V dropped 0 bases and J dropped 8 bases, with 22 bases sitting between them.

This chain uses TRBV2 with TRBJ1-5; 8 nucleotides match TRBD1. Per the germline V gene, CDR1 is SNHLY and CDR2 is FYNNEI. V gave up 5 bases and J gave up 5 bases; unmatched junction bases: 5. The CDR3 extends over 14 amino acids. The CDR3, as DNA: TGTGCCAGCAGTTTAGACAGGGGATATCAGCCCCAGCATTTT. Translating it yields CASSLDRGYQPQHF.

The rearrangement links TRBV14 to TRBJ1-2; no clear D. V was trimmed by 10 bases and J by 4 bases, leaving 16 bases between them. The CDR3 extends over 13 amino acids. CDR1 is SGHDN and CDR2 is FVKESK in the germline V gene. This CDR3 is CATSPGPSYGYTF. The CDR3 bases are TGTGCCACGAGCCCCGGGCCTAGCTATGGCTACACCTTC.

This clone was picked up one time. The chain carries TRBV5-4 and TRBJ2-2, with 12 bases aligning to TRBD2. Trimming at V came to 0 bases and at J to 4 bases, leaving 4 bases not matched to a gene. The length of the CDR3 is 17 residues. Germline V lookup: CDR1 SGHNT, CDR2 YYREEE (reference sequence). CDR3 in amino acids: CASSLASGRATTGELFF. The CDR3 DNA follows: TGTGCCAGCAGCTTGGCTAGCGGGAGGGCCACCACCGGGGAGCTGTTTTTT.

The gene calls are TRBV15 and TRBJ2-5, with no clear D. Looked up from germline, CDR1 is LNHNV and CDR2 is YYDKDF (reference sequence). V was clipped by 3 bases and J by 5 bases, with 10 bases between them. There are 13 residues in the CDR3. CDR3 nucleotides: TGTGCCACCAGCAGTCACCCCGGGGAGACCCAGTACTTC. Amino acid sequence: CATSSHPGETQYF.

The chain uses TRBV6-2 or TRBV6-3 and TRBJ1-5, with TRBD1 matching 8 bases. Losses at the gene ends were 5 bases for V and 2 bases for J; bases not matched to a gene: 11. The CDR3 totals 17 residues. CDR1 MNHEY and CDR2 SVGEGT come from the germline V gene. The CDR3 region is CASSEDRAVSGNQPQHF. The CDR3 DNA follows: TGTGCCAGCAGTGAGGACAGGGCGGTAAGTGGCAATCAGCCCCAGCATTTT.

The rearrangement links TRBV27 to TRBJ1-2, with a tentative D call TRBD1 (5 bases). V lost 6 bases, J lost 4 bases, and 15 bases lay in between. From germline, CDR1 is MNHEY and CDR2 SMNVEV (reference sequence). The CDR3 totals 14 residues. The CDR3 region has the DNA TGTGCCAGCAGAGGGGACTCCCGGGGCTATGGCTACACCTTC. It is translated as CASRGDSRGYGYTF.

The rearrangement links TRBV4-1 to TRBJ1-6; perhaps TRBD1 as D (5 bases). CDR1 is MGHRA, CDR2 YSYEKL, per germline. The CDR3 is 18 residues long. The V end lost 3 bases, the J end lost 0 bases, and 15 bases lay between the germline ends. CDR3 sequence reads: CASSHPDTTSSYNSPLHF. The CDR3 nucleotides are TGCGCCAGCAGCCACCCGGACACTACGAGCTCCTATAATTCACCCCTCCACTTT.

The chain joins TRBV19 to TRBJ2-5, with D perhaps TRBD1 or TRBD2 (5 bases each). Trimming removed 6 bases at V and 1 base at J, with 18 bases between. The CDR3 contains 16 residues. The V gene's germline CDR1 is LNHDA and CDR2 SQIVND (reference sequence). The CDR3 nucleotides are TGTGCCAGTAGCTCGAATGGGGCGGAGGTCCAAGAGACCCAGTACTTC. This gives the protein CASSSNGAEVQETQYF.

V and J are TRBV2 and TRBJ1-2; 8 nucleotides agree with TRBD1. CDR1 is SNHLY and CDR2 is FYNNEI in the germline V gene. J lost 4 bases, V lost 10 bases, and 8 bases had no gene match. This CDR3 has 13 residues. In DNA form, the CDR3 reads TGTGCCAACAACCGGCAGGGGGCCTATGGCTACACCTTC. Protein: CANNRQGAYGYTF.

This clone turned up a few times. The genes are TRBV4-1 and TRBJ2-7, with TRBD2 identical over 14 bases. Per the germline V gene, CDR1 is MGHRA and CDR2 is YSYEKL. J was trimmed by 6 bases and V by 2 bases; bases with no gene match: 6. The CDR3 runs to 16 residues. The CDR3 DNA follows: TGCGCCAGCAGCCAACTCGGACTAGCGGGGGGCCTCGAGCAGTACTTC. As protein: CASSQLGLAGGLEQYF.

The CDR3 region has the DNA TGTGCCAGCAGCCCGGCCGACGGCCCCTACGAGCAGTACTTC. Translated, it gives CASSPADGPYEQYF. This sequence joins TRBV7-8 and TRBJ2-7; D not certain. The germline CDR1 and CDR2 sequences are SGHVS and FQNEAQ. With 5 bases removed from V and 2 bases from J, the gap between germline ends came to 13 bases. The CDR3 loop spans 14 amino acids.

V usage is TRBV5-4 and J usage is TRBJ2-3, with D possibly TRBD1 on 6 matching bases. Trimming shortened V by 1 base and J by 4 bases, and 13 bases separated the two germline ends. Germline V gives CDR1 SGHNT, CDR2 YYREEE (reference sequence). CDR3 length: 15 amino acids. CDR3 nucleotide sequence: TGTGCCAGCAGCTTGTGGACAGCTGCGGCAGATACGCAGTATTTT. It yields the protein CASSLWTAAADTQYF. The full variable domain, with the rest looked up from reference TRBV5-4 and TRBJ2-3, is ETGVTQSPTHLIKTRGQQVTLRCSSQSGHNTVSWYQQALGQGPQFIFQYYREEENGRGNFPPRFSGLQFPNYSSELNVNALELDDSALYLCASSLWTAAADTQYFGPGTRLTVL.

The genes are TRBV19 and TRBJ1-1; D call uncertain. The CDR3 extends over 13 amino acids. Germline-derived CDR1 and CDR2 are LNHDA and SQIVND (reference sequence). V was cut by 6 bases and J by 3 bases, with 11 bases left in between. The CDR3, as DNA: TGTGCCAGTAGGGCGCCGAGGGACACTGAAGCTTTCTTT. This sequence encodes CASRAPRDTEAFF.

This clone was counted a single time. The chain combines TRBV12-5 with TRBJ1-6, with 10 nucleotides matching TRBD1. Trimming removed 4 bases from V and 3 bases from J; junction bases left unmatched: 6. Germline loops: CDR1 LGHNT, CDR2 FRNRAP. The CDR3 covers 17 residues. The CDR3 DNA sequence: TGTGCTAGTGGTTCCGACAGGGGGCTAGTCTATAATTCACCCCTCCACTTT. This encodes CASGSDRGLVYNSPLHF.

J is TRBJ2-7 and V is TRBV7-2; D unresolved. The ends were cut back, 1 base at V and 3 bases at J, with 7 bases in the middle. This CDR3 contains 13 residues. Germline V gene lookup returns CDR1 SGHTA and CDR2 FQGNSA. The CDR3 nucleotides read TGTGCCAGCAGCTTAGAGGGTTACTACGAGCAGTACTTC. Protein: CASSLEGYYEQYF.

This sequence joins TRBV5-6 and TRBJ2-7; D may be TRBD2 (7 bases). The CDR3 covers 15 residues. The V gene's germline CDR1 is SGHDT and CDR2 YYEEEE. V was cut by 0 bases and J by 3 bases, with 13 bases left in between. The CDR3 bases are TGTGCCAGCAGCTTGGCGGGGGGCCCATTCTACGAGCAGTACTTC. It yields the protein CASSLAGGPFYEQYF.

This chain links TRBV5-8 with TRBJ2-7, with unresolved D. Trimming shortened V by 2 bases and J by 0 bases, and 6 bases separated the two germline ends. This CDR3 contains 13 residues. Germline CDR1 and CDR2: SGHTS and YDEGEE. CDR3 sequence: CASSFRVSYEQYF. DNA for the CDR3: TGTGCCAGCAGCTTCCGGGTCTCCTACGAGCAGTACTTC.

The CDR3: CASSLLSGGAVNEQYF. CDR3 in DNA: TGTGCCAGCAGCTTACTGAGCGGGGGGGCGGTGAACGAGCAGTACTTC. The V call is TRBV11-2, the J call TRBJ2-7; 10 bases line up with TRBD2. CDR1 and CDR2 from the germline V gene are SGHAT and FQNNGV. The CDR3 is 16 residues long. Germline trimming cut 2 bases from V and 5 bases from J; bases unmatched to any gene: 9.

The chain is built from TRBV6-5 and TRBJ2-7, with D possibly being TRBD2 (5 bases). This CDR3 has 13 residues. Trimming removed 6 bases from V and 5 bases from J, with 14 bases in between. Germline V lookup: CDR1 MNHEY, CDR2 SVGAGI. The CDR3 reads CASSSRGLNEQYF. The CDR3 DNA is TGTGCCAGCAGCTCTCGCGGGTTAAACGAGCAGTACTTC.

The chain is built from TRBV5-8 and TRBJ2-3, with TRBD1 matching 8 bases. Germline lookup yields CDR1 SGHTS and CDR2 YDEGEE. The CDR3 runs to 15 residues. Losses at the gene ends were 4 bases for V and 8 bases for J; bases not matched to a gene: 12. CDR3 in DNA: TGTGCCAGCAGCCGGGACAGGCAGTTTTCGGGTACGCAGTATTTT. As protein: CASSRDRQFSGTQYF. The variable domain in full, with the rest retrieved from reference TRBV5-8 and TRBJ2-3, is EAGVTQSPTHLIKTRGQQATLRCSPISGHTSVYWYQQALGLGLQFLLWYDEGEERNRGNFPPRFSGRQFPNYSSELNVNALELEDSALYLCASSRDRQFSGTQYFGPGTRLTVL.

V and J are TRBV5-8 and TRBJ2-1; 7 nucleotides align to TRBD2. Looked up from germline, CDR1 is SGHTS and CDR2 is YDEGEE. V shed 2 bases, J shed 1 base, and the junction held 12 bases outside the gene matches. The CDR3 is made up of 18 amino acids. CDR3: CASSFTLQSGISYNEQFF. The CDR3 bases are TGTGCCAGCAGCTTTACCTTACAGAGCGGGATATCCTACAATGAGCAGTTCTTC. Full variable domain (outside the CDR3, taken from reference TRBV5-8 and TRBJ2-1): EAGVTQSPTHLIKTRGQQATLRCSPISGHTSVYWYQQALGLGLQFLLWYDEGEERNRGNFPPRFSGRQFPNYSSELNVNALELEDSALYLCASSFTLQSGISYNEQFFGPGTRLTVL.

The CDR3 spells CASSTDRGTDTQYF. Written as DNA, the CDR3 is TGTGCCAGCAGCACGGACAGGGGGACAGATACGCAGTATTTT. The chain couples TRBV7-9 to TRBJ2-3, with TRBD1 identical over 10 bases. After removal of 5 bases from V and 3 bases from J, the junction contained 2 bases not matched to a gene. The CDR3 extends over 14 amino acids. From germline, CDR1 is SEHNR and CDR2 FQNEAQ (reference sequence).

This clone was seen a handful of times. The V gene is TRBV7-2, the J gene TRBJ1-5; 9 bases map to TRBD1. CDR3 length equals 13 residues. Per the germline V gene, CDR1 is SGHTA and CDR2 is FQGNSA. After removal of 6 bases from V and 5 bases from J, the junction contained 2 bases not matched to a gene. In DNA form, the CDR3 reads TGTGCCAGCAGTGACAGGGGGGATCAGCCCCAGCATTTT. Residues: CASSDRGDQPQHF.

The chain uses TRBV7-2 and TRBJ1-2; 12 nucleotides match TRBD1. The CDR3 runs to 16 residues. After removal of 0 bases from V and 7 bases from J, the junction contained 6 bases not matched to a gene. Germline V gene data show CDR1 as SGHTA and CDR2 as FQGNSA. The CDR3 nucleotides are TGTGCCAGCAGCTTAGCCGGGGGACAGGGGGCTAGTGGCTACACCTTC. Translated, it gives CASSLAGGQGASGYTF. Full variable domain (missing parts from reference TRBV7-2 and TRBJ1-2): GAGVSQSPSNKVTEKGKDVELRCDPISGHTALYWYRQSLGQGLEFLIYFQGNSAPDKSGLPSDRFSAERTGGSVSTLTIQRTQQEDSAVYLCASSLAGGQGASGYTFGSGTRLTVV.

CDR3 nucleotide sequence: TGTGCCACCAGTGATCGGAACAGGGAGGGTGCAGATACGCAGTATTTT. Protein: CATSDRNREGADTQYF. V usage is TRBV24-1 and J usage is TRBJ2-3, with D perhaps TRBD2 (7 bases). Per germline, CDR1 KGHDR and CDR2 SFDVKD. The V end was cut by 3 bases, the J end by 4 bases, with 16 bases between. CDR3 length: 16 amino acids.

A single count supports this clone. The chain couples TRBV4-2 to TRBJ2-7; 7 bases match TRBD1. The CDR3 has 13 residues. J gave up 6 bases and V 1 base, and 3 bases lay outside the gene matches. The germline V gene encodes CDR1 LGHNA and CDR2 YNFKEQ. The CDR3 sequence is CASSQGTGVEQYF. CDR3 nucleotide sequence: TGTGCCAGCAGCCAAGGAACAGGGGTCGAGCAGTACTTC.

This chain joins TRBV4-1 and TRBJ2-4, with D hard to call. V shed 0 bases and J shed 0 bases, with 6 bases lying between them. The CDR3 spans 15 residues. Germline CDR1 reads MGHRA; CDR2 reads YSYEKL. In DNA, the CDR3 is TGCGCCAGCAGCCAAGAGTTCCTAGCCAAAAACATTCAGTACTTC. Translated: CASSQEFLAKNIQYF.

V gene TRBV6-2 or TRBV6-3 combines with J gene TRBJ1-2, with TRBD1 as a possible D gene (6 bases). CDR3 length: 15 amino acids. V gave up 4 bases and J gave up 1 base, with 13 bases separating them. Germline loops: CDR1 MNHEY, CDR2 SVGEGT. CDR3 coding DNA: TGTGCCAGCAGTTGGGCCGACAGGCGTAACTATGGCTACACCTTC. Translated: CASSWADRRNYGYTF.

This clone was seen a few times. The rearrangement uses TRBV9 and TRBJ1-6, with D unclear. CDR3 length: 13 residues. CDR1 is SGDLS and CDR2 is YYNGEE in the germline V gene. V lost 1 base and J 9 bases, leaving 8 bases between the germline ends. Here the CDR3 reads CASSVSPGSPLHF. CDR3 DNA sequence: TGTGCCAGCAGCGTATCCCCCGGTTCACCCCTCCACTTT.